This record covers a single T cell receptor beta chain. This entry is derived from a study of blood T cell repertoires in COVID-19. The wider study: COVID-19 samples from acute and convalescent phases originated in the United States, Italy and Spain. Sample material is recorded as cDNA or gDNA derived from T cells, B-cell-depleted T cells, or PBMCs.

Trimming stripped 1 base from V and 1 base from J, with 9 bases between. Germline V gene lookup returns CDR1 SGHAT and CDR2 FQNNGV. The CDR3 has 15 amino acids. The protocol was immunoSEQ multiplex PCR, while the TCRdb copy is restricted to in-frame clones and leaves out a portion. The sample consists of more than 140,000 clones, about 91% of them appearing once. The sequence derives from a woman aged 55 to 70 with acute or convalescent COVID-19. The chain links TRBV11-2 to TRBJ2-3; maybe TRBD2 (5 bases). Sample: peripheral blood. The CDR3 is CASSLVLGGTDTQYF. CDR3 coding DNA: TGTGCCAGCAGCTTAGTCCTCGGGGGCACAGATACGCAGTATTTT.